This T cell receptor beta chain emerged from a study of T cell changes during pregnancy in multiple sclerosis (dated by TCRdb to between 2018 and 2020). For the study in its entirety: In women with multiple sclerosis, the researchers looked at how the T cell repertoire shifted as pregnancy progressed.

About this clone itself: Its recognized antigen is unknown. The sample holds no much larger clone one base away, and base qualities are not on file.

The library was generated by the immunoSEQ multiplex PCR assay. The clones in this table, taken by TCRdb from immuneACCESS, are in-frame only. Not every clone is retained; where verified, under half of the shortfall comes from an unresolved V gene, and the cause of the rest is unknown. The sample contains around 80,000 clones, approximately 95% of them found a single time. Of the sample, roughly 0.93% is held by the ten largest clones. V is cut back by 4 bases and J by 5 bases, with 13 bases in the junction unmatched. Looking up the germline V gene yields CDR1 SGHVS and CDR2 FQNEAQ. The CDR3 holds 16 amino acids from the cysteine to the phenylalanine. Only the CDR3 portion is preserved as DNA: 48 bases, with reading frame beginning at the first base.

The origin of this receptor is a female donor in good health, enrolled as a control in a pregnancy study. The material sequenced was peripheral blood, taken in the second trimester of pregnancy. Recombination joined TRBV7-8 with TRBJ2-7; 8 bases in between match TRBD1. The DNA is as follows: TGTGCCAGCAGCTCGGACTTCACAGGGGGTCCCCACGAGCAGTACTTC. It is translated as CASSSDFTGGPHEQYF.